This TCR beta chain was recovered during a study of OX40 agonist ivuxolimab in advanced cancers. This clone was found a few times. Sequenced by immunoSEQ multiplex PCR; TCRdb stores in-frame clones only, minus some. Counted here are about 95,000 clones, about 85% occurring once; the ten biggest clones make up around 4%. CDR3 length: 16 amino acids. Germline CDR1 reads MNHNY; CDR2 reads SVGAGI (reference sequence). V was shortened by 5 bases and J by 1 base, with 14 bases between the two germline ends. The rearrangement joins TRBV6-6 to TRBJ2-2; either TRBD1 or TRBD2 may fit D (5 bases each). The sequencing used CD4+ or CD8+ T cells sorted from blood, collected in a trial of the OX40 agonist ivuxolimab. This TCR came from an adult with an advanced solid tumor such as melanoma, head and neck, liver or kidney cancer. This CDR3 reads CASSGYGGGNTGELFF. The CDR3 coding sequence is TGTGCCAGCAGTGGCTACGGTGGGGGGAACACCGGGGAGCTGTTTTTT.